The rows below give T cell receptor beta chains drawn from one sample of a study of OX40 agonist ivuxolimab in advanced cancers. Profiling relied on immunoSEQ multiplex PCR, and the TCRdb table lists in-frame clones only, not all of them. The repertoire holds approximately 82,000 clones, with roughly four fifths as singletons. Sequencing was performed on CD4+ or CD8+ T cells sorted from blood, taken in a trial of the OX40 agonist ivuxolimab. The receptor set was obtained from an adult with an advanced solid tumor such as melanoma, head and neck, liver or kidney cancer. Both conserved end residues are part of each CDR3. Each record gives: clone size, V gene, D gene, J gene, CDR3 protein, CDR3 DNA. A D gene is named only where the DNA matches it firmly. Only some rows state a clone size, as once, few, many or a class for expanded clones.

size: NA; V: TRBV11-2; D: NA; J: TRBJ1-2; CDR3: CASSLDGGNYGYTF; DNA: TGTGCCAGCAGCTTAGACGGGGGCAACTATGGCTACACCTTC
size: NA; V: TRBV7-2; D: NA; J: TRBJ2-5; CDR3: CASSEIKETQYF; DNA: TGTGCCAGCAGCGAGATAAAAGAGACCCAGTACTTC
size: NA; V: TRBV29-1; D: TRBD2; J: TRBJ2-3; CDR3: CSGCVGAPGLAGADTQYF; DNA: TGCAGCGGGTGTGTGGGGGCCCCGGGACTAGCGGGGGCAGATACGCAGTATTTT
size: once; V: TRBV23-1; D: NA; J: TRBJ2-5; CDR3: CASSQSRRWGRVETQYF; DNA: TGCGCCAGCAGTCAATCCCGGAGATGGGGGCGCGTAGAGACCCAGTACTTC
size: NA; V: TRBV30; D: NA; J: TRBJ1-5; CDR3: CAWSVYRVRQPQHF; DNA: TGTGCCTGGAGTGTTTATAGGGTACGGCAGCCCCAGCATTTT
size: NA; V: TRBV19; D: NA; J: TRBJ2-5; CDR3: CASSILGQETQYF; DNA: TGTGCCAGTAGTATCTTGGGCCAAGAGACCCAGTACTTC
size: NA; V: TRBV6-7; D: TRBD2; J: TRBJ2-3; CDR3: CASIPRLAGGPTDTQYF; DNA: TGTGCCAGCATCCCTCGGCTAGCGGGGGGTCCCACAGATACGCAGTATTTT
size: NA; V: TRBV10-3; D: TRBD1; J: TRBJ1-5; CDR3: CAISPGTGFQPQHF; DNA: TGTGCCATCAGTCCCGGGACAGGGTTTCAGCCCCAGCATTTT
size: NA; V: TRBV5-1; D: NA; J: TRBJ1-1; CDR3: CASSPNYPGFEAFF; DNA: TGCGCCAGCAGCCCGAATTATCCGGGATTTGAAGCTTTCTTT
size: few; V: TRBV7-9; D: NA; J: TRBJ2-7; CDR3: CASAGSYEQYF; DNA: TGTGCCAGCGCCGGGTCCTACGAGCAGTACTTC
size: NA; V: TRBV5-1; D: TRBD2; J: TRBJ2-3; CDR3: CASSSGLAGTRDTQYF; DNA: TGCGCCAGCAGCTCTGGACTAGCGGGGACTCGAGATACGCAGTATTTT
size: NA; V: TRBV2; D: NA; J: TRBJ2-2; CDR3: CASSDGELFF; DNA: TGTGCCAGCAGTGACGGGGAGCTGTTTTTT
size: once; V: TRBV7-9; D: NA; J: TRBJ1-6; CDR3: CASSFESGDFYNSPLHF; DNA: TGTGCCAGCAGCTTCGAATCAGGGGATTTCTATAATTCACCCCTCCACTTT
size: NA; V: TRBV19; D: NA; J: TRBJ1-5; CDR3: CASSPRGAGSNQPQHF; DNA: TGTGCCAGTAGTCCCCGGGGGGCAGGTAGCAATCAGCCCCAGCATTTT
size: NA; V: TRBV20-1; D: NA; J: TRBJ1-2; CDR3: CSADLGGGYTF; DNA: TGCAGTGCTGACTTAGGAGGGGGCTACACCTTC
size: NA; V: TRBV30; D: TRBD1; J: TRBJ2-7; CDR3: CAWGGQGFHEQYF; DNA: TGTGCCTGGGGGGGACAGGGGTTCCACGAGCAGTACTTC
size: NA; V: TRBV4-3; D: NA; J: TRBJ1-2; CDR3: CASSQDLTSDRYGYTF; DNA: TGCGCCAGCAGCCAAGATCTCACATCGGACCGCTATGGCTACACCTTC
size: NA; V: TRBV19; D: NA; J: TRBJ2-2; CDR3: CASSISVAGELFF; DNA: TGTGCCAGTAGTATTAGTGTAGCCGGGGAGCTGTTTTTT
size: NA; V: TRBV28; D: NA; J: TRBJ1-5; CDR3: CASSFGNNQPQHF; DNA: TGTGCCAGCAGTTTTGGTAACAATCAGCCCCAGCATTTT
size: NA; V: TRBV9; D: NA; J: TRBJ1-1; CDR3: CASSVAHQNTEAFF; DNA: TGTGCCAGCAGCGTAGCTCACCAGAACACTGAAGCTTTCTTT
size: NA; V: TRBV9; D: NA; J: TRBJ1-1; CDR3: CASSHNSGTEAFF; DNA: TGTGCCAGCAGCCATAATTCGGGGACTGAAGCTTTCTTT
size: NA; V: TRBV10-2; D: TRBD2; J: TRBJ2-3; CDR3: CASSLAGGSTDTQYF; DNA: TGCGCCAGCAGTCTAGCGGGAGGTAGCACAGATACGCAGTATTTT
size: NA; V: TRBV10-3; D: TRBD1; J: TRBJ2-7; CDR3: CAISEEGRGLEQYF; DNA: TGTGCCATCAGTGAGGAGGGAAGGGGGCTCGAGCAGTACTTC
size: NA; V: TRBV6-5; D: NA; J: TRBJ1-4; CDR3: CASSYSSQFNEKLFF; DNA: TGTGCCAGCAGTTACTCCTCACAATTTAATGAAAAACTGTTTTTT
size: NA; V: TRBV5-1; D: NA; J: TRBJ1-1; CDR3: CASSLAVGGLNTEAFF; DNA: TGCGCCAGCAGCTTGGCCGTTGGGGGCTTGAACACTGAAGCTTTCTTT
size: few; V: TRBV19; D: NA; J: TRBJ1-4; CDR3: CASSPRGEPNEKLFF; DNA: TGTGCCAGTAGCCCCAGGGGCGAGCCTAATGAAAAACTGTTTTTT
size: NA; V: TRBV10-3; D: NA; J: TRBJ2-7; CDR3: CAISESQSVHEQYF; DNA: TGTGCCATCAGTGAAAGTCAGAGCGTACACGAGCAGTACTTC
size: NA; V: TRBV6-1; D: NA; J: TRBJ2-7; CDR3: CASAFYEQYF; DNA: TGTGCCAGTGCCTTCTACGAGCAGTACTTC
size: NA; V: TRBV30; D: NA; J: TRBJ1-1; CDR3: CAWTRGAGTEAFF; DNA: TGTGCCTGGACGAGGGGGGCAGGAACTGAAGCTTTCTTT
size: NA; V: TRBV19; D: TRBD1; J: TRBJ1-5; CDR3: CASSGFRGQGDDQPQHF; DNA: TGTGCCAGTAGTGGATTCCGGGGACAGGGGGACGATCAGCCCCAGCATTTT
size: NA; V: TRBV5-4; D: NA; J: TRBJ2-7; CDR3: CASSLADGYSYEQYF; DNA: TGTGCCAGCAGCTTAGCCGACGGTTACTCCTACGAGCAGTACTTC
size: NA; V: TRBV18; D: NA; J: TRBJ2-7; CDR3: CASSPSQGTYEQYF; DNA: TGTGCCAGCTCACCATCACAAGGGACCTACGAGCAGTACTTC
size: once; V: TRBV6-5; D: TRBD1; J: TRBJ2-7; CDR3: CASSYFQGARYEQYF; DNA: TGTGCCAGCAGTTACTTCCAGGGGGCGAGATACGAGCAGTACTTC
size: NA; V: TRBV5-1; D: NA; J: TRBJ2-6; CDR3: CASSPGQRVFSGANVLTF; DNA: TGCGCCAGCAGCCCGGGACAACGAGTTTTCTCTGGGGCCAACGTCCTGACTTTC
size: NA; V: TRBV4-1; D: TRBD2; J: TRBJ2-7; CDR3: CASSQGETSGSLHEQYF; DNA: TGCGCCAGCAGCCAAGGCGAGACTAGCGGGAGTTTGCACGAGCAGTACTTC
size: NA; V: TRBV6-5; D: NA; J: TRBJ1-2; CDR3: CASSPQGTDGYTF; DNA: TGTGCCAGCAGTCCACAGGGAACGGATGGCTACACCTTC
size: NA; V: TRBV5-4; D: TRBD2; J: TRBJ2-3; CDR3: CASRLGLAGADTQYF; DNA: TGTGCCAGCAGATTGGGACTAGCGGGAGCAGATACGCAGTATTTT
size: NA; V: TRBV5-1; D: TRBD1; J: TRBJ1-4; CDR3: CASSLHRQGDEKLFF; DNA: TGCGCCAGCAGCTTGCACCGACAGGGAGATGAAAAACTGTTTTTT
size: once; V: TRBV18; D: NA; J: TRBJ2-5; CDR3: CASSPSGETQYF; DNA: TGTGCCAGCTCACCATCGGGGGAGACCCAGTACTTC
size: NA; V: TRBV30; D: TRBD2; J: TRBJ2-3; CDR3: CAWGGLAGNVDTQYF; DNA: TGTGCCTGGGGCGGACTAGCGGGGAACGTAGATACGCAGTATTTT
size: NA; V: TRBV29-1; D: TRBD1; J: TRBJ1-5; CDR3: CSVAAGGWDQPQHF; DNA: TGCAGCGTTGCCGCAGGGGGATGGGATCAGCCCCAGCATTTT
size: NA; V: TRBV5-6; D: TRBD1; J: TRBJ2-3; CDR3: CASSWVIGGQGTDTQYF; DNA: TGTGCCAGCAGCTGGGTTATTGGGGGACAGGGCACAGATACGCAGTATTTT
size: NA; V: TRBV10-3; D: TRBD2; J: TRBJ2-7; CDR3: CASRLAGEGLGEQYF; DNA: TGTGCCAGCAGACTAGCGGGGGAGGGGCTCGGCGAGCAGTACTTC
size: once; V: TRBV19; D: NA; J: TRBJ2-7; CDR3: CASSIDQEFGQYF; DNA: TGTGCCAGTAGTATAGATCAAGAGTTCGGGCAGTACTTC
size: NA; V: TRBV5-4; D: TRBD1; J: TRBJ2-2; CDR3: CASSPDRANTGELFF; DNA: TGTGCCAGCAGCCCGGACAGGGCGAACACCGGGGAGCTGTTTTTT